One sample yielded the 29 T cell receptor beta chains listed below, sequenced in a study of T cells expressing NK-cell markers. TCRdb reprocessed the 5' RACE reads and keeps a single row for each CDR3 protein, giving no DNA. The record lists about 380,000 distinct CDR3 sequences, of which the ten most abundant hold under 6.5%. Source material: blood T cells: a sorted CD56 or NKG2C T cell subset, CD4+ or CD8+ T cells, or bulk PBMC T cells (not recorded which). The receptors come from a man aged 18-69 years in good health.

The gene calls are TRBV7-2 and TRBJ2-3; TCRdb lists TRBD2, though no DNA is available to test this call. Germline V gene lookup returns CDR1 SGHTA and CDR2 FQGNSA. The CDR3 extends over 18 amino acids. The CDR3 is CASSLADLAGGPRDTQYF. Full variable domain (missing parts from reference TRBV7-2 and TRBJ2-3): GAGVSQSPSNKVTEKGKDVELRCDPISGHTALYWYRQSLGQGLEFLIYFQGNSAPDKSGLPSDRFSAERTGGSVSTLTIQRTQQEDSAVYLCASSLADLAGGPRDTQYFGPGTRLTVL.

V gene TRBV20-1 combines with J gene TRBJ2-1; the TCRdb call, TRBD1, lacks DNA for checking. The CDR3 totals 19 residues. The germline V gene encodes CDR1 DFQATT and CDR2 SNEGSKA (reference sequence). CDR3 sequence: CSARDLAGAERSSYNEQFF.

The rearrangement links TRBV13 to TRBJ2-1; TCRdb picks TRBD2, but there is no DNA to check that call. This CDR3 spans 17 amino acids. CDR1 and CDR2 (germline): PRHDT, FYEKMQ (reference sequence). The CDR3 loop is CASRKRLAGGPYNEQFF.

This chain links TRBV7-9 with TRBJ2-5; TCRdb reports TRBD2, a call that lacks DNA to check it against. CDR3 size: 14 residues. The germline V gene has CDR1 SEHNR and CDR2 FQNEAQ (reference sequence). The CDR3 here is CASSLEGSRVPQYF.

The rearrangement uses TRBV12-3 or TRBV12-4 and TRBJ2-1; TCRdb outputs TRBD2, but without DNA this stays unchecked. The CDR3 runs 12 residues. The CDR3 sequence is CASRTAGNEQFF.

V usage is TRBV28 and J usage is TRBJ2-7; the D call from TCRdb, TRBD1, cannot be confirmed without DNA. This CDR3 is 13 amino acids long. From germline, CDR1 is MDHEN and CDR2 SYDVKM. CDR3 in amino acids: CASQAGSSYEQYF.

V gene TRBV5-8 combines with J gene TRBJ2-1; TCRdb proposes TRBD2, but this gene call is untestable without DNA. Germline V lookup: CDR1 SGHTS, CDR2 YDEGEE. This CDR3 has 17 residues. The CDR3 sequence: CASSLGTVRRGNNEQFF.

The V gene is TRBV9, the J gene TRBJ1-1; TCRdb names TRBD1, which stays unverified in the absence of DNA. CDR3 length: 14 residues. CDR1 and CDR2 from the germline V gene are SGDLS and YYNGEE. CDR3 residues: CASSPRQGNTEAFF.

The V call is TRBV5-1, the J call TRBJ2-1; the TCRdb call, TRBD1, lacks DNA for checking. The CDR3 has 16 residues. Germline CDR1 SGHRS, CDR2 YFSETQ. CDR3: CASSYGGDRGVNEQFF.

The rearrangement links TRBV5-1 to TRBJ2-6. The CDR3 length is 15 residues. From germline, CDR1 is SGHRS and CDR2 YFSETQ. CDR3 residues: CASSRPESGANVLTF.

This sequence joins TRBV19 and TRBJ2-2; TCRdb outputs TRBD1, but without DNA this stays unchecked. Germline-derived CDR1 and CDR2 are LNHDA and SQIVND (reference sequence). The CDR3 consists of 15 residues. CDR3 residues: CASSPTGHHTGELFF.

CDR3 protein: CASSIDYTGELFF. This chain uses TRBV7-7 with TRBJ2-2. This CDR3 comprises 13 residues. The germline CDR1 and CDR2 sequences are SSHAT and FNYEAQ (reference sequence).

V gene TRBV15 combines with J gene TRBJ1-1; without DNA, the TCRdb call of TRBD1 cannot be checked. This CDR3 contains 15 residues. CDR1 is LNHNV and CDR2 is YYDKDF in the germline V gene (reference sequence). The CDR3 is CATSREGTGYTEAFF.

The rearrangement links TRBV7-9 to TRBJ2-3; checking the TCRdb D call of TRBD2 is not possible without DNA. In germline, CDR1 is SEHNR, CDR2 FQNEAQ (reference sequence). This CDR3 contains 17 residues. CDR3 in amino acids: CASSLALASGPRDTQYF.

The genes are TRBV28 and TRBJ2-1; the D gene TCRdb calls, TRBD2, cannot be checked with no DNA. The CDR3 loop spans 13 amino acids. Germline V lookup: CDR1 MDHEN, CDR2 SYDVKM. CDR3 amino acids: CASSAGTFGEQFF.

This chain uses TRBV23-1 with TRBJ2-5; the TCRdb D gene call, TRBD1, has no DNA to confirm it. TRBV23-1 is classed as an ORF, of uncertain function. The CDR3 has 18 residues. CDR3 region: CASSQSVPYSRYQETQYF.

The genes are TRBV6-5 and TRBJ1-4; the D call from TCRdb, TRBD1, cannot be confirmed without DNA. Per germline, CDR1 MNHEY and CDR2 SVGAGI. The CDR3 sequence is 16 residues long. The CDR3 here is CASSYSYGTGGEKLFF.

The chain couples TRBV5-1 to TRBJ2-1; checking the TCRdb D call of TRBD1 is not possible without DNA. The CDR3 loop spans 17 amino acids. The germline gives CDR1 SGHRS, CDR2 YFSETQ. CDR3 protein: CASSTRTGTAPDNEQFF.

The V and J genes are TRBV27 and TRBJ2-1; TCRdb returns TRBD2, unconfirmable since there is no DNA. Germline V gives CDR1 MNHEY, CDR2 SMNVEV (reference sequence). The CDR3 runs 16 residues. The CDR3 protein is CASSILAGGPYNEQFF.

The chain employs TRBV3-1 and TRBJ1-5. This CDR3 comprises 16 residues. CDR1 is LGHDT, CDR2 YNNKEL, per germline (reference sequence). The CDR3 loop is CASSRKPQDGNQPQHF.

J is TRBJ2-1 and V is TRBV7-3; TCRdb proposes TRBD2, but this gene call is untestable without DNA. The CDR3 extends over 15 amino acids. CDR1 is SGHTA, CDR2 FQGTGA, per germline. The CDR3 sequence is CASSLSAGVRDEQFF.

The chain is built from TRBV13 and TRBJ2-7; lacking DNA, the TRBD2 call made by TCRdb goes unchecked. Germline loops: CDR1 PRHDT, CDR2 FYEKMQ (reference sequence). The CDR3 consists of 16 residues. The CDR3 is CASSLGGAGGFNEQYF.

This CDR3 reads CASRPWGRYTGELFF. The chain couples TRBV6-2 or TRBV6-3 to TRBJ2-2; the D gene TCRdb calls, TRBD1, cannot be checked with no DNA. The CDR3 consists of 15 residues. The germline V gene has CDR1 MNHEY and CDR2 SVGEGT.

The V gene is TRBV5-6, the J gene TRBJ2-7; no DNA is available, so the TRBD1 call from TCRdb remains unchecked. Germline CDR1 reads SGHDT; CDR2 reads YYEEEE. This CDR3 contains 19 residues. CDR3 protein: CASSTVQTGGQGFAYEQYF.

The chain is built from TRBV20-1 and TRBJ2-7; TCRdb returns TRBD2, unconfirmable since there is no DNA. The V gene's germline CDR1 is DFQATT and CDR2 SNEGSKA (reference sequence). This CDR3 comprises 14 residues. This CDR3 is CSARSPANSYEQYF.

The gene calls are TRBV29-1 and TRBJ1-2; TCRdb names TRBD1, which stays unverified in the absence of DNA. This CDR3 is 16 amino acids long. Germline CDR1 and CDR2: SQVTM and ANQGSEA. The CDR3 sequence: CSVRVQGRLGDYGYTF.

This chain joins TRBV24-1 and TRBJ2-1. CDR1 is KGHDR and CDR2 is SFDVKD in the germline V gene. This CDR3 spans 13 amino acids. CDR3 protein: CATSDFSSNEQFF.

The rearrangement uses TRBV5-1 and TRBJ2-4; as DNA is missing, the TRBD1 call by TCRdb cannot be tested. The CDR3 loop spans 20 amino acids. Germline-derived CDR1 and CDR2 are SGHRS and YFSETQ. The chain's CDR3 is CASSQSWDRGGVAAKNIQYF.

The CDR3 protein is CSAMDRETQYF. The J gene is TRBJ2-5, the V gene TRBV20-1; with no DNA, the TCRdb D assignment of TRBD1 cannot be verified. There are 11 residues in the CDR3. CDR1 is DFQATT, CDR2 SNEGSKA, per germline (reference sequence).